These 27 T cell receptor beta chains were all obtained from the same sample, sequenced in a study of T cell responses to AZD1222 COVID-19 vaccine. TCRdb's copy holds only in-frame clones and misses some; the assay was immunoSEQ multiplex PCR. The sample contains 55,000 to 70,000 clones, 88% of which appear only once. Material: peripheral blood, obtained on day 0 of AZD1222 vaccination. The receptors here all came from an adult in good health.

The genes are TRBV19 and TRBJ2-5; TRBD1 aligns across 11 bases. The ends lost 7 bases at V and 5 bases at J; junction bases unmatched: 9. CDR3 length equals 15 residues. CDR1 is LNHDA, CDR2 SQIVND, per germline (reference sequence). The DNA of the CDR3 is TGTGCCAGTAAAACCGGGACAGGGGGGTCGGAGACCCAGTACTTC. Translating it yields CASKTGTGGSETQYF.

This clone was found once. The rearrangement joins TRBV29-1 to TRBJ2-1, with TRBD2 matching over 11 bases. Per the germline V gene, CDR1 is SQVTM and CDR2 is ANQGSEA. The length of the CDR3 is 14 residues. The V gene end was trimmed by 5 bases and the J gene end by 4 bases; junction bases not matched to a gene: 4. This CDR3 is CSVQRTSGYNEQFF. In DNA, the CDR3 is TGCAGCGTTCAGCGGACTAGCGGGTACAATGAGCAGTTCTTC.

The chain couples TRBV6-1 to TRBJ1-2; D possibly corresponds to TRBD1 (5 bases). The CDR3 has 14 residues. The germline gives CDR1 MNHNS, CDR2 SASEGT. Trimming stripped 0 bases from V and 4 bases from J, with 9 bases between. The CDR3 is CASSEAGGTYGYTF. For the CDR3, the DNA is TGTGCCAGCAGTGAAGCCGGGGGAACCTATGGCTACACCTTC.

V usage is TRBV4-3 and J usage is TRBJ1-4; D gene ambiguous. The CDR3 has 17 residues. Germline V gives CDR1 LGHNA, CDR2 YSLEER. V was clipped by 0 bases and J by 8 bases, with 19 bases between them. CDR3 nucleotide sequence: TGCGCCAGCAGCCAAGAGCCCCCACAAGGAGATTGGGAAAAACTGTTTTTT. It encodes CASSQEPPQGDWEKLFF.

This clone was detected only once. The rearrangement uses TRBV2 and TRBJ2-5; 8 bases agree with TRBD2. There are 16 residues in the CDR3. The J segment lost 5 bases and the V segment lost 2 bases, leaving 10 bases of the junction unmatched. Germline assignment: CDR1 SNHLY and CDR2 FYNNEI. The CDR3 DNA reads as TGTGCCAGCAGTGAACAAGGACTAGCCGTTGTCGAGACCCAGTACTTC. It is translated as CASSEQGLAVVETQYF.

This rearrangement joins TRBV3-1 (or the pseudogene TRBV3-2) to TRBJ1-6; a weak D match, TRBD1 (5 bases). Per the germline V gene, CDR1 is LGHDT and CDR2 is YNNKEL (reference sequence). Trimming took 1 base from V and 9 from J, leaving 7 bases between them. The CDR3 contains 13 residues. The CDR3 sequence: CASSQGGVSPLHF. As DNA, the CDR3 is TGTGCCAGCAGCCAAGGGGGGGTTTCACCCCTCCACTTT.

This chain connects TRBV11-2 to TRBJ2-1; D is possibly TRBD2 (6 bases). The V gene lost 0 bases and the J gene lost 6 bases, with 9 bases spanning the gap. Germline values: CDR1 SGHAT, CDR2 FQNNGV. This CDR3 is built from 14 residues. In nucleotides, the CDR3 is TGTGCCAGCAGCTTAGAGGACTATGTCAATGAGCAGTTCTTC. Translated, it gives CASSLEDYVNEQFF. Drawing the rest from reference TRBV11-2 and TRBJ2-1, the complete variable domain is EAGVAQSPRYKIIEKRQSVAFWCNPISGHATLYWYQQILGQGPKLLIQFQNNGVVDDSQLPKDRFSAERLKGVDSTLKIQPAKLEDSAVYLCASSLEDYVNEQFFGPGTRLTVL.

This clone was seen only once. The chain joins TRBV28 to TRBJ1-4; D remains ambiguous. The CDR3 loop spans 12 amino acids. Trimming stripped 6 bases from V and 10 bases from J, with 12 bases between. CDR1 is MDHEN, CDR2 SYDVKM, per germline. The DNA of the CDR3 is TGTGCCAGCAGAGTATTGTCCGGAAAACTGTTTTTT. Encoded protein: CASRVLSGKLFF.

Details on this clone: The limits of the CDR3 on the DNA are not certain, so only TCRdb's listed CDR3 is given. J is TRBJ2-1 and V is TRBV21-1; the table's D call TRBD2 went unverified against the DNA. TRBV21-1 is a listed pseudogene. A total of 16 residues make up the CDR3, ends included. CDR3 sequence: CASSKVASGTYNEQFF.

CDR3 sequence reads: CASSPLAGDYNEQFF. Written as DNA, the CDR3 is TGTGCCAGCAGTCCCCTGGCGGGAGATTACAATGAGCAGTTCTTC. V gene TRBV2 combines with J gene TRBJ2-1; 7 bases are a match to TRBD2. From germline, CDR1 is SNHLY and CDR2 FYNNEI. Losses at the gene ends were 5 bases for V and 4 bases for J; bases not matched to a gene: 8. This CDR3 has 15 residues.

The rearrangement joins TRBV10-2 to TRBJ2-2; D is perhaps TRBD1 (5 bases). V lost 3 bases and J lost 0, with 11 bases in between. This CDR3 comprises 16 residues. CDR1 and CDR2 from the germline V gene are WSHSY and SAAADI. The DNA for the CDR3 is TGCGCCAGCAGTGAAGGGGCGTGGACGAACACCGGGGAGCTGTTTTTT. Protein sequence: CASSEGAWTNTGELFF.

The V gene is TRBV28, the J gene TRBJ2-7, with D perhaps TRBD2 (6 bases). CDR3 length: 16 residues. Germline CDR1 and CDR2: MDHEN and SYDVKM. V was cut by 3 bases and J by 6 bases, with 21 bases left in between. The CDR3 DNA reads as TGTGCCAGCAGTTTCCCCGAGGCCGGGCGGGGCTCCGAGCAGTACTTC. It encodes CASSFPEAGRGSEQYF. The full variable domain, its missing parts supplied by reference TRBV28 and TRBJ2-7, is DVKVTQSSRYLVKRTGEKVFLECVQDMDHENMFWYRQDPGLGLRLIYFSYDVKMKEKGDIPEGYSVSREKKERFSLILESASTNQTSMYLCASSFPEAGRGSEQYFGPGTRLTVT.

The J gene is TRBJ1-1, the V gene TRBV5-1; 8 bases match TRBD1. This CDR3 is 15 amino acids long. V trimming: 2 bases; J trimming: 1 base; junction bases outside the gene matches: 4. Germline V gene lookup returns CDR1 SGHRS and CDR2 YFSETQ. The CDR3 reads CASSFWGTGNTEAFF. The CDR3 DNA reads TGCGCCAGCAGCTTTTGGGGGACAGGGAACACTGAAGCTTTCTTT.

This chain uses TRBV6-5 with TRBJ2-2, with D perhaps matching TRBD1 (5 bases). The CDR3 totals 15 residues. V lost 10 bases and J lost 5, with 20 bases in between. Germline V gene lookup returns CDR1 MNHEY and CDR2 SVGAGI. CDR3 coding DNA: TGTGCCACCAGACGGGCAGGGTTGATAACCGGGGAGCTGTTTTTT. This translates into CATRRAGLITGELFF.

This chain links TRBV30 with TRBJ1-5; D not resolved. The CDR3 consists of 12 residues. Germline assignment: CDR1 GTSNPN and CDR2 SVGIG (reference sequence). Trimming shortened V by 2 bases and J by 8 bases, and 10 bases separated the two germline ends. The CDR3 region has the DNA TGTGCCTGGAGTCTCCTAAGGGAGCCCCAGCATTTT. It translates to CAWSLLREPQHF.

The DNA for the CDR3 is TGTGCCAGTAGCCCCCCACCGGAGCTGAACACTGAAGCTTTCTTT. This codes for CASSPPPELNTEAFF. The chain couples TRBV19 to TRBJ1-1; D ambiguous. Per germline, CDR1 LNHDA and CDR2 SQIVND (reference sequence). V was shortened by 6 bases and J by 0 bases, with 14 bases between the two germline ends. The CDR3 consists of 15 residues.

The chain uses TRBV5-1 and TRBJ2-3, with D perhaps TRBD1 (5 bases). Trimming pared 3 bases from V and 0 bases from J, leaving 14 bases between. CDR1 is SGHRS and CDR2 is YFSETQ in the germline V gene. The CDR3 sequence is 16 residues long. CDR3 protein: CASSSGHDISTDTQYF. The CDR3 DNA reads TGCGCCAGCAGCTCAGGACACGATATTAGCACAGATACGCAGTATTTT.

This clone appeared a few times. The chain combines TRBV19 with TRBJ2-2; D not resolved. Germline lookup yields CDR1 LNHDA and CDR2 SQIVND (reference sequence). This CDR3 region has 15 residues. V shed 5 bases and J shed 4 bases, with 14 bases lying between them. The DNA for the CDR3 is TGTGCCAGTAGTTCGAGTCTAGTCCTCACCGGGGAGCTGTTTTTT. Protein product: CASSSSLVLTGELFF.

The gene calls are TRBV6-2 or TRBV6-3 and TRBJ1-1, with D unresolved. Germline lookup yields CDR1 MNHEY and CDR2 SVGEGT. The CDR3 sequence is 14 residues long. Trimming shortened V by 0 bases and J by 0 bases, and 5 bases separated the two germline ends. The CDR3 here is CASSYSNMNTEAFF. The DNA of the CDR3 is TGTGCCAGCAGTTACTCGAATATGAACACTGAAGCTTTCTTT.

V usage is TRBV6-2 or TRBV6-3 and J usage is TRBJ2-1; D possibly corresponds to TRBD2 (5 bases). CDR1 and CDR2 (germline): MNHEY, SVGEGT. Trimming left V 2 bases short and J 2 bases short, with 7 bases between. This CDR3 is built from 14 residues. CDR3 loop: CASSYSGTYNEQFF. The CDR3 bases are TGTGCCAGCAGTTACAGCGGAACCTACAATGAGCAGTTCTTC.

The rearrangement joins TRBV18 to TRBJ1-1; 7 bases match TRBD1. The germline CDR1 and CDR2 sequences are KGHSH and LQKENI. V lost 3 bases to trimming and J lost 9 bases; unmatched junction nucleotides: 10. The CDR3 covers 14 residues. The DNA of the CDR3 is TGTGCCAGCTCACCTACAGGGGACGGGCGGAAAGCTTTCTTT. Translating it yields CASSPTGDGRKAFF.

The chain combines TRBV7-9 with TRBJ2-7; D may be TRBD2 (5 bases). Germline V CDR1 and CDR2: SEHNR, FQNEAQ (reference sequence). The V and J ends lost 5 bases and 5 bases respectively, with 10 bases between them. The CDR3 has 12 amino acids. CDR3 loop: CASSPRRDEQYF. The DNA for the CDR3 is TGTGCCAGCAGCCCCCGGCGGGACGAGCAGTACTTC.

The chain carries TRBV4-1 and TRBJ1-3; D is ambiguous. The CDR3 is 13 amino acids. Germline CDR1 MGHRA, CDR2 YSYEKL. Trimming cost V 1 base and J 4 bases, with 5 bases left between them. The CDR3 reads CASSQVAGNTIYF. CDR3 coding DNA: TGCGCCAGCAGCCAAGTTGCCGGAAACACCATATATTTT.

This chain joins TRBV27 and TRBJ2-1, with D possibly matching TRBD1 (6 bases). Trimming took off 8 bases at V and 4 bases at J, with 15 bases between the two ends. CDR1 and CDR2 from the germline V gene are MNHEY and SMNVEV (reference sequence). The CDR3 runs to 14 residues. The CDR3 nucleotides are TGTGCCAGCCGTTCTAGGGGGTTATACAATGAGCAGTTCTTC. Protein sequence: CASRSRGLYNEQFF.

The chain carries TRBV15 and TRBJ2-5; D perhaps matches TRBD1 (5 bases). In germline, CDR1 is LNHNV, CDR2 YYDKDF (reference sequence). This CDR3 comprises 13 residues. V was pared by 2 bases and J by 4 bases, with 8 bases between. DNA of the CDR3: TGTGCCACCAGCAGACAGGGTTCAGAGACCCAGTACTTC. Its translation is CATSRQGSETQYF.

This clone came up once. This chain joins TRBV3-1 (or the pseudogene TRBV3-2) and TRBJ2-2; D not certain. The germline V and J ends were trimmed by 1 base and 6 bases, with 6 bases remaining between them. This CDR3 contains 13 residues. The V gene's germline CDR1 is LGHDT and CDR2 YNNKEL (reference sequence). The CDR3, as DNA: TGTGCCAGCAGCCAAGCGCAGTCCGGGGAGCTGTTTTTT. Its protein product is CASSQAQSGELFF.

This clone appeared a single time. CDR3 sequence (DNA): TGTGCCAGCAGTTTACGGGGGACAGTCTACGAGCAGTACTTC. Residues: CASSLRGTVYEQYF. The chain combines TRBV27 with TRBJ2-7; D is perhaps TRBD1 (7 bases). Germline CDR1 MNHEY, CDR2 SMNVEV (reference sequence). This CDR3 has 14 residues. The V end was cut by 2 bases, the J end by 3 bases, with 11 bases between.